The clone carrying this T cell receptor beta chain came up a few times. The antigen remains undetermined. Likely a read error: the CDR3 ends without its conserved phenylalanine or tryptophan. No DNA is shown, since the ends of the CDR3 on it are uncertain; the CDR3 is the one TCRdb lists. This specimen belongs to a study of cytomegalovirus exposure and HLA in healthy donors. Study results and caveats: Three chains tied to CMV proved CMV antigen-specific in vitro. Researchers counted approximately 160 TCR beta chains as cytomegalovirus-associated.

Germline V gene sequence: CDR1 MNHEY, CDR2 SVGAGI. The CDR3 length equals 8 residues, ends included. PCR used 60 Vbeta primers and 13 Jbeta primers. Sequenced by immunoSEQ multiplex PCR; TCRdb stores in-frame clones only, minus some. Of some 220,000 clones in the sample, 82% are singletons; the top ten hold roughly 0.58%. The clonotype originates from a woman between 35 and 50 years old in good health and CMV-seronegative. Sequences were obtained from PBMCs. The chain has TRBV6-5 and TRBJ1-5; the table assigns TRBD1, which was not confirmed against the DNA. This CDR3 is CASSLQAC.